The sample holds a few counts of the clone carrying this T cell receptor (beta chain). This record comes from a study of T cells after yellow fever vaccination. Germline V gene data show CDR1 as SGDLS and CDR2 as YYNGEE. V gave up 2 bases and J gave up 4 bases, with 9 bases separating them. This CDR3 is built from 13 residues. In TCRdb, the 5' RACE reads were re-called with MiXCR into one record per CDR3 protein. The table shows 180,000 or so distinct CDR3 sequences, with approximately 9.9% occurring only once. The chain is built from TRBV9 and TRBJ1-1; TRBD1 is a possible D gene (6 bases). The specimen comprised CD8+ T cells sorted from PBMCs, sampled 15 days after the yellow fever booster vaccination. This sequence originates from a man aged 18-30 years who received the YFV17D yellow fever vaccine. The CDR3 reads CASSVGGRTEAFF. In nucleotides, the CDR3 is TGTGCCAGCAGCGTGGGGGGGCGCACTGAAGCTTTCTTT.